This T cell receptor (beta chain) was documented in a study of T-cell reconstitution after alpha-beta-depleted transplantation in children. Study-wide results and caveats: T cells produced anew were the main source of T-cell counts and diversity one year after transplant. Expanded graft clones numbering several hundred reportedly gave rise to alpha-beta T cells about two months after transplant. After transplant, high TCRbeta diversity at day 60 in some patients arose from surviving recipient T cells and thymic progenitors.

Unique molecular identifiers featured in how the TCRbeta library was prepared. Each CDR3 protein gets one entry after TCRdb re-called the PCR reads with MiXCR. The data show roughly 280,000 distinct CDR3 sequences, around a tenth seen once. The CDR3 has 16 amino acids. J gave up 4 bases and V 3 bases, and 8 bases lay outside the gene matches. Germline-derived CDR1 and CDR2 are MGHRA and YSYEKL. This clonotype was picked up many times. Antigen specificity is unknown. The sequencing here drew on peripheral blood, taken 180 days after TCRalphabeta/CD19-depleted stem cell transplant. This chain connects TRBV4-1 to TRBJ2-4; 8 bases are a match to TRBD2. This clonotype was sampled from a male patient aged 2-15 years who had a stem cell transplant for chronic granulomatous disease, so the T cells may come from the graft donor. CDR3: CASSQEMREEKNIQYF. The CDR3, as DNA: TGCGCCAGCAGCCAGGAAATGCGGGAGGAAAAAAACATTCAGTACTTC.